This T cell receptor (beta chain) came from a study of blood T cell repertoires in COVID-19. Trimming took 0 bases from V and 1 from J, leaving 9 bases between them. CDR3 length: 15 amino acids. Original analysis: Amplification of reference gene primers was used by the study to estimate nucleated cell counts. Here immunoSEQ multiplex PCR was the method, and the copy in TCRdb shows in-frame clones only, minus some. V and J calls and clone size are copied from that table; D and trimming were computed from the DNA. The table lists 210,000 or so clones, about nine tenths of them singletons. The sequencing input was peripheral blood. The origin of this receptor is a man between 45 and 60 years old with acute or convalescent COVID-19. The chain joins TRBV23-1 to TRBJ1-1; D gene ambiguous. TRBV23-1 is an open reading frame, and its role is uncertain. The CDR3 loop is CASSQSGGPNTEAFF. CDR3 bases: TGCGCCAGCAGTCAATCTGGAGGGCCGAACACTGAAGCTTTCTTT.